The 30 T cell receptor beta chains presented below share a single source sample, sequenced in a study of blood T cell repertoires in COVID-19. Clones were sequenced by immunoSEQ multiplex PCR, and TCRdb holds only the in-frame ones, with some missing. The table records 300,000 to 350,000 clones, roughly 89% of them present only once. The specimen sequenced was PBMCs or T cells enriched from blood (not recorded which). Receptors were obtained from a woman aged 18 to 35 with acute COVID-19.

Here the CDR3 DNA reads TGTGCCAGCAGTTTATCGGCGGACAGGGTAGGAACTGAAGCTTTCTTT. Encoded protein: CASSLSADRVGTEAFF. V and J are TRBV27 and TRBJ1-1; 8 positions agree with TRBD1. The CDR3 contains 16 residues. Losses at the gene ends were 0 bases for V and 5 bases for J; bases not matched to a gene: 8. Germline loops: CDR1 MNHEY, CDR2 SMNVEV (reference sequence).

The CDR3 region is CASSFGTGPEKLFF. The CDR3 DNA is TGTGCCAGCAGTTTCGGGACAGGGCCTGAAAAACTGTTTTTT. The V and J genes are TRBV28 and TRBJ1-4; 9 nucleotides line up with TRBD1. The CDR3 has 14 residues. The V gene end was trimmed by 3 bases and the J gene end by 7 bases; junction bases not matched to a gene: 3. CDR1 and CDR2 from the germline V gene are MDHEN and SYDVKM.

This rearrangement joins TRBV15 to TRBJ1-1; D is perhaps TRBD1 (6 bases). This CDR3 is 18 amino acids long. Germline V gene data show CDR1 as LNHNV and CDR2 as YYDKDF (reference sequence). With 1 base removed from V and 1 base from J, the gap between germline ends came to 19 bases. The CDR3 DNA follows: TGTGCCACCAGCAGAGGTCAGGGGTCGAGCTTTTCGAACACTGAAGCTTTCTTT. Its translation: CATSRGQGSSFSNTEAFF.

The chain combines TRBV18 with TRBJ2-5; D possibly corresponds to TRBD2 (6 bases). Trimming pared 2 bases from V and 5 bases from J, leaving 12 bases between. In germline, CDR1 is KGHSH, CDR2 LQKENI. This CDR3 comprises 14 residues. CDR3 sequence: CASSPRRGHETQYF. The CDR3, as DNA: TGTGCCAGCTCACCAAGGAGGGGTCACGAGACCCAGTACTTC. The full variable domain, rest sourced from reference TRBV18 and TRBJ2-5, is NAGVMQNPRHLVRRRGQEARLRCSPMKGHSHVYWYRQLPEEGLKFMVYLQKENIIDESGMPKERFSAEFPKEGPSILRIQQVVRGDSAAYFCASSPRRGHETQYFGPGTRLLVL.

J is TRBJ2-4 and V is TRBV5-1, with TRBD2 as a possible D gene (6 bases). The CDR3 is made up of 14 amino acids. V lost 4 bases to trimming and J lost 7 bases, with 15 bases between them. The germline V gene encodes CDR1 SGHRS and CDR2 YFSETQ. CDR3 sequence: CASSDPGDGNIQYF. The DNA of the CDR3 is TGCGCCAGCAGCGACCCGGGAGACGGGAACATTCAGTACTTC.

At least ten counts were recorded for this clone. The rearrangement links TRBV11-3 to TRBJ2-7, with D possibly matching TRBD1 (6 bases). V was cut by 1 base and J by 3 bases, with 10 bases left in between. Germline V gene lookup returns CDR1 SGHNT and CDR2 YENEEA. This CDR3 is built from 14 residues. CDR3 DNA sequence: TGTGCCAGCAGCTTAGGAGGACAGCTCTACGAGCAGTACTTC. Protein: CASSLGGQLYEQYF.

The gene calls are TRBV5-1 and TRBJ2-1; D possibly corresponds to TRBD2 (6 bases). CDR1 SGHRS and CDR2 YFSETQ come from the germline V gene. V lost 3 bases, J lost 12 bases, and 10 bases lay in between. This CDR3 contains 11 residues. DNA for the CDR3: TGCGCCAGCAGCTCTGAGGGACTGCAGTTCTTC. Residues: CASSSEGLQFF.

CDR3 sequence reads: CAISARDYSNQPQHF. In nucleotides, the CDR3 is TGTGCCATCAGTGCCCGGGACTATAGCAATCAGCCCCAGCATTTT. V is TRBV10-3 and J is TRBJ1-5; D is perhaps TRBD1 (5 bases). With 4 bases removed from V and 0 bases from J, the gap between germline ends came to 10 bases. This CDR3 has 15 residues. Germline lookup yields CDR1 ENHRY and CDR2 SYGVKD.

The chain recombines TRBV29-1 with TRBJ2-5, with D perhaps TRBD1 (5 bases). V dropped 4 bases and J dropped 2 bases, with 11 bases sitting between them. Germline CDR1 reads SQVTM; CDR2 reads ANQGSEA. The CDR3 length is 13 residues. In DNA, the CDR3 is TGCAGCGTTGGACGGCAGGGACAAGAGACCCAGTACTTC. It is translated as CSVGRQGQETQYF.

As for this clone: At the DNA level, this CDR3 is encoded by other sequences in the same sample as well. The rearrangement uses TRBV9 and TRBJ1-5; D might be TRBD1 (5 bases). The CDR3 contains 14 residues. Trimming removed 0 bases from V and 4 bases from J, with 8 bases in between. CDR1 and CDR2 (germline): SGDLS, YYNGEE. Here the CDR3 reads CASSVGGGNQPQHF. CDR3 in DNA: TGTGCCAGCAGCGTAGGGGGGGGGAATCAGCCCCAGCATTTT.

Here the CDR3 reads CATTDRARAGNTIYF. CDR3 DNA: TGTGCCACCACGGACAGGGCAAGGGCTGGAAACACCATATATTTT. The chain joins TRBV28 to TRBJ1-3, with 8 bases identical to TRBD1. Germline loops: CDR1 MDHEN, CDR2 SYDVKM. V shed 10 bases and J 2 bases; nucleotides not matched to a gene: 10. The CDR3 length is 15 residues. The variable domain in full, completed from reference TRBV28 and TRBJ1-3, reads DVKVTQSSRYLVKRTGEKVFLECVQDMDHENMFWYRQDPGLGLRLIYFSYDVKMKEKGDIPEGYSVSREKKERFSLILESASTNQTSMYLCATTDRARAGNTIYFGEGSWLTVV.

The rearrangement links TRBV11-2 to TRBJ2-5; tentatively, D is TRBD1 (5 bases). Trimming cost V 4 bases and J 4 bases, with 7 bases left between them. This CDR3 region has 12 residues. Looked up from germline, CDR1 is SGHAT and CDR2 is FQNNGV. The CDR3 DNA follows: TGTGCCAGCAGCTCGCAGGGAGAGACCCAGTACTTC. Translating gives CASSSQGETQYF. Full variable domain (remainder filled in from reference TRBV11-2 and TRBJ2-5): EAGVAQSPRYKIIEKRQSVAFWCNPISGHATLYWYQQILGQGPKLLIQFQNNGVVDDSQLPKDRFSAERLKGVDSTLKIQPAKLEDSAVYLCASSSQGETQYFGPGTRLLVL.

This clone appeared a single time. The CDR3 spells CASSVGGAVSYEQYF. DNA for the CDR3: TGTGCCAGCAGCGTAGGTGGAGCGGTCTCCTACGAGCAGTACTTC. The chain joins TRBV9 to TRBJ2-7, with D perhaps matching TRBD2 (5 bases). The germline CDR1 and CDR2 sequences are SGDLS and YYNGEE. V was pared by 0 bases and J by 0 bases, with 10 bases between. This CDR3 region has 15 residues.

The chain links TRBV30 to TRBJ1-3; 7 bases line up with TRBD1. This CDR3 is built from 14 residues. CDR1 and CDR2 from the germline V gene are GTSNPN and SVGIG (reference sequence). V was pared by 4 bases and J by 1 base, with 4 bases of the junction left unmatched. The CDR3 region has the DNA TGTGCCTGGATTACAGGGGAATCTGGAAACACCATATATTTT. Translated, it gives CAWITGESGNTIYF.

The CDR3 loop reads CASSVGLAGYNEQFF. Written as DNA, the CDR3 is TGTGCCAGCAGCGTGGGACTAGCGGGATACAATGAGCAGTTCTTC. The chain uses TRBV11-3 and TRBJ2-1, with TRBD2 identical over 13 bases. The CDR3 loop spans 15 amino acids. V shed 5 bases, J shed 4 bases, and the junction held 2 bases outside the gene matches. The germline gives CDR1 SGHNT, CDR2 YENEEA.

The J gene is TRBJ2-5, the V gene TRBV7-3; 9 nucleotides agree with TRBD1. J was trimmed by 5 bases and V by 5 bases; bases with no gene match: 6. Germline CDR1 SGHTA, CDR2 FQGTGA. This CDR3 has 14 residues. The CDR3 region has the DNA TGTGCCAGCAGCCCACAGGGGGCGAGGGAGACCCAGTACTTC. This translates into CASSPQGARETQYF.

This clone is a singleton in its sample. The CDR3 protein is CASSQGQGKNEQYF. CDR3 DNA: TGTGCCAGCTCCCAGGGACAGGGGAAAAACGAGCAGTACTTC. The V call is TRBV18, the J call TRBJ2-7; 10 bases fit TRBD1. The CDR3 loop spans 14 amino acids. Germline lookup yields CDR1 KGHSH and CDR2 LQKENI. V was pared by 6 bases and J by 5 bases, with 7 bases of the junction left unmatched.

This rearrangement joins TRBV29-1 to TRBJ1-2, with D possibly TRBD1 on 5 matching bases. The CDR3 runs to 14 residues. V lost 0 bases and J lost 8, with 16 bases in between. Germline loops: CDR1 SQVTM, CDR2 ANQGSEA. CDR3 in amino acids: CSVEDLWTRVGYTF. CDR3 bases: TGCAGCGTTGAAGATCTATGGACACGGGTAGGCTACACCTTC.

This chain links TRBV4-2 with TRBJ2-3, with 8 nucleotides matching TRBD2. The CDR3 is 15 amino acids. Trimming cost V 4 bases and J 0 bases; bases outside gene matches: 3. Germline CDR1 LGHNA, CDR2 YNFKEQ. CDR3 DNA sequence: TGTGCCAGCAGCCCAGCGGGAGCTAGCACAGATACGCAGTATTTT. Its protein is CASSPAGASTDTQYF.

The chain links TRBV9 to TRBJ2-5; TRBD2 is a possible D gene (6 bases). The V gene's germline CDR1 is SGDLS and CDR2 YYNGEE. V lost 7 bases and J 2 bases, leaving 9 bases between the germline ends. This CDR3 is 12 amino acids long. The CDR3 DNA reads as TGTGCCAGCGGGCGGGATCAAGAGACCCAGTACTTC. This sequence encodes CASGRDQETQYF.

The chain is built from TRBV30 and TRBJ2-3; D is ambiguous. Germline V CDR1 and CDR2: GTSNPN, SVGIG (reference sequence). CDR3 size: 12 residues. Trimming stripped 2 bases from V and 2 bases from J, with 5 bases between. DNA for the CDR3: TGTGCCTGGAGTTTAGCCACAGATACGCAGTATTTT. As protein: CAWSLATDTQYF.

This chain uses TRBV5-1 with TRBJ2-1; a weak D match, TRBD1 (8 bases). The CDR3 has 16 residues. In germline, CDR1 is SGHRS, CDR2 YFSETQ. Trimming shortened V by 0 bases and J by 8 bases, and 18 bases separated the two germline ends. Here the CDR3 reads CASSLAPGQGGDEQFF. The CDR3 DNA follows: TGCGCCAGCAGCTTGGCCCCAGGACAGGGAGGGGATGAGCAGTTCTTC.

The chain uses TRBV11-1 and TRBJ2-5, with a tentative D call TRBD1 (8 bases). The CDR3 is made up of 15 amino acids. V was cut by 4 bases and J by 3 bases, with 15 bases left in between. The germline V gene has CDR1 SGHAT and CDR2 FQDESV (reference sequence). This chain's CDR3 is CASSYPTGGEETQYF. CDR3 DNA sequence: TGTGCCAGCAGCTACCCAACAGGGGGGGAAGAGACCCAGTACTTC.

This rearrangement joins TRBV27 to TRBJ1-2, with 8 positions matching TRBD1. This CDR3 comprises 15 residues. Trimming at V came to 5 bases and at J to 4 bases, leaving 9 bases not matched to a gene. Germline V gene sequence: CDR1 MNHEY, CDR2 SMNVEV (reference sequence). CDR3 loop: CASSPLSGTGYGYTF. The CDR3 bases are TGTGCCAGCAGTCCCCTCTCCGGGACAGGCTATGGCTACACCTTC.

The chain has TRBV29-1 and TRBJ2-3; 13 bases fit TRBD2. CDR1 is SQVTM and CDR2 is ANQGSEA in the germline V gene. With 3 bases clipped from V and 3 bases from J, the junction kept 3 bases outside the gene matches. CDR3 length equals 15 residues. In DNA, the CDR3 is TGCAGCGTTGACCGACTAGCGGGGGGAACAGATACGCAGTATTTT. Translation: CSVDRLAGGTDTQYF.

The chain employs TRBV5-6 and TRBJ1-1; maybe TRBD1 (6 bases). The ends were cut back, 9 bases at V and 6 bases at J, with 21 bases in the middle. This CDR3 contains 14 residues. In germline, CDR1 is SGHDT, CDR2 YYEEEE. The CDR3, as DNA: TGTGCCACCGAGGACAGTGCGGAATACGCTGAAGCTTTCTTT. Encoded protein: CATEDSAEYAEAFF. The entire variable domain, with the rest obtained from reference TRBV5-6 and TRBJ1-1, is as follows: DAGVTQSPTHLIKTRGQQVTLRCSPKSGHDTVSWYQQALGQGPQFIFQYYEEEERQRGNFPDRFSGHQFPNYSSELNVNALLLGDSALYLCATEDSAEYAEAFFGQGTRLTVV.

This clone was counted between two and nine times. One end of the junction is discordant with germline, which a read error may explain. This chain uses TRBV7-3 with TRBJ2-2; the D is unclear. Germline CDR1 SGHTA, CDR2 FQGTGA. This CDR3 comprises 16 residues. The CDR3 bases are TGTGCCAGCACCTTAATGGCTACTAAGCGTGGGGGGGAGCTGTTTTTT. The encoded protein is CASTLMATKRGGELFF.

J is TRBJ1-1 and V is TRBV25-1; D may be TRBD1 (5 bases). The germline CDR1 and CDR2 sequences are MGHDK and SYGVNS. Trimming took off 2 bases at V and 1 base at J, with 17 bases between the two ends. This CDR3 has 17 amino acids. The CDR3 protein is CASSELGSGGTNTEAFF. In nucleotides, the CDR3 is TGTGCCAGCAGTGAACTCGGGTCTGGAGGGACGAACACTGAAGCTTTCTTT. Drawing the rest from reference TRBV25-1 and TRBJ1-1, the complete variable domain is EADIYQTPRYLVIGTGKKITLECSQTMGHDKMYWYQQDPGMELHLIHYSYGVNSTEKGDLSSESTVSRIRTEHFPLTLESARPSHTSQYLCASSELGSGGTNTEAFFGQGTRLTVV.

The chain links TRBV3-1 (or the pseudogene TRBV3-2) to TRBJ1-1, with 9 bases that match TRBD1. The germline V gene encodes CDR1 LGHDT and CDR2 YNNKEL (reference sequence). J lost 1 base, V lost 1 base, and 1 base had no gene match. CDR3 length equals 15 residues. CDR3 nucleotide sequence: TGTGCCAGCAGCCAAGGGGGACAGGGGAACACTGAAGCTTTCTTT. Translated: CASSQGGQGNTEAFF.

As concerns this clone: Distinct nucleotide sequences in the sample also encode this CDR3. J is TRBJ1-3 and V is TRBV5-6, with D perhaps TRBD1 (5 bases). V lost 0 bases and J lost 1, with 8 bases in between. The CDR3 runs 15 residues. CDR1 is SGHDT and CDR2 is YYEEEE in the germline V gene. The CDR3 loop is CASSLAGGSGNTIYF. Here the CDR3 DNA reads TGTGCCAGCAGCTTGGCCGGGGGTTCTGGAAACACCATATATTTT.